Following are 22 T cell receptor beta chains from one sample sequenced in a study of T cell responses to AZD1222 COVID-19 vaccine. The protocol was immunoSEQ multiplex PCR, while the TCRdb copy is restricted to in-frame clones and leaves out a portion. In the table there are roughly 160,000 clones, roughly 93% of which are singletons. The sample here was peripheral blood, taken on day 0 of AZD1222 vaccination. The receptors stem from an adult in good health.

This clone was found a few times. The rearrangement joins TRBV7-6 to TRBJ1-6; D not certain. Germline V gene sequence: CDR1 SGHVS, CDR2 FNYEAQ. The ends were cut back, 1 base at V and 6 bases at J, with 16 bases in the middle. This CDR3 contains 17 residues. CDR3 bases: TGTGCCAGCAGCTTAGTCTCGGGTGGGGTAACTAATTCACCCCTCCACTTT. Protein: CASSLVSGGVTNSPLHF. The full variable domain, in which reference TRBV7-6 and TRBJ1-6 provide the parts outside the CDR3, is GAGVSQSPRYKVTKRGQDVALRCDPISGHVSLYWYRQALGQGPEFLTYFNYEAQQDKSGLPNDRFSAERPEGSISTLTIQRTEQRDSAMYRCASSLVSGGVTNSPLHFGNGTRLTVT.

The rearrangement uses TRBV19 and TRBJ1-3, with D tentatively TRBD1 (5 bases). The V end was cut by 5 bases, the J end by 0 bases, with 14 bases between. Germline loops: CDR1 LNHDA, CDR2 SQIVND (reference sequence). CDR3 size: 16 residues. The CDR3 loop is CASSPPGQTSGNTIYF. The CDR3 coding sequence is TGTGCCAGTAGTCCCCCCGGACAAACCTCTGGAAACACCATATATTTT.

The gene calls are TRBV15 and TRBJ2-1, with 7 bases lining up with TRBD2. V gave up 10 bases and J gave up 3 bases; unmatched junction bases: 3. CDR3 length: 12 residues. Per germline, CDR1 LNHNV and CDR2 YYDKDF (reference sequence). The CDR3 DNA sequence: TGTGCCATAGGGAGGGGCTACAATGAGCAGTTCTTC. Encoded protein: CAIGRGYNEQFF.

This rearrangement joins TRBV6-5 to TRBJ1-2; TRBD1 aligns across 11 bases. This CDR3 region has 14 residues. V dropped 3 bases and J dropped 7; count of bases not matched to a gene: 4. Germline V gives CDR1 MNHEY, CDR2 SVGAGI. The CDR3 region has the DNA TGTGCCAGCAGTTATGGACAGGGGGCTTTTGGCTACACCTTC. This codes for CASSYGQGAFGYTF.

A single count supports this clone. This chain connects TRBV2 to TRBJ1-1; the match to TRBD1 covers 9 bases. The CDR3 consists of 13 residues. The trim removed 5 bases at V and 3 bases at J, leaving 1 base unmatched. Germline CDR1 reads SNHLY; CDR2 reads FYNNEI. CDR3 sequence reads: CASSTGGYTEAFF. CDR3 bases: TGTGCCAGCAGTACAGGGGGCTACACTGAAGCTTTCTTT.

The chain links TRBV4-1 to TRBJ2-2; TRBD2 matches at 11 bases. J gave up 7 bases and V 2 bases, and 6 bases lay outside the gene matches. The CDR3 runs 16 residues. Germline assignment: CDR1 MGHRA and CDR2 YSYEKL. CDR3 sequence: CASSQFSGGADGELFF. The CDR3 DNA follows: TGCGCCAGCAGCCAATTTAGCGGGGGGGCGGACGGGGAGCTGTTTTTT.

The chain is built from TRBV30 and TRBJ1-5; tentatively, D is TRBD1 (6 bases). The V gene's germline CDR1 is GTSNPN and CDR2 SVGIG (reference sequence). Trimming cost V 6 bases and J 5 bases, with 23 bases left between them. This CDR3 comprises 16 residues. In DNA form, the CDR3 reads TGTGCCTGTCCCCCCCGGGGGGGGCTGTCCGATCAGCCCCAGCATTTT. It encodes CACPPRGGLSDQPQHF.

The rearrangement uses TRBV4-1 and TRBJ1-2, with 7 bases identical to TRBD1. J was trimmed by 5 bases and V by 4 bases; bases with no gene match: 10. Germline V CDR1 and CDR2: MGHRA, YSYEKL. The CDR3 length is 15 residues. CDR3 DNA sequence: TGCGCCAGCAGCCCCCCAGGGGGGGACCGATATGGCTACACCTTC. This encodes CASSPPGGDRYGYTF.

V gene TRBV20-1 combines with J gene TRBJ2-1, with D unclear. The CDR3 is 11 residues long. Between the trimmed V and J ends, which lost 3 bases and 9 bases, there was a span of 9 bases. Germline V gene sequence: CDR1 DFQATT, CDR2 SNEGSKA (reference sequence). The CDR3 loop is CSASQPGEQFF. CDR3 nucleotides: TGCAGTGCTAGCCAACCGGGTGAGCAGTTCTTC.

J is TRBJ1-3 and V is TRBV5-8; 7 bases are a match to TRBD1. Germline values: CDR1 SGHTS, CDR2 YDEGEE. Trimming removed 2 bases from V and 0 bases from J; junction bases left unmatched: 5. This CDR3 has 16 amino acids. DNA for the CDR3: TGTGCCAGCAGCTTCACGACAGGGAGCTCTGGAAACACCATATATTTT. It specifies CASSFTTGSSGNTIYF.

The chain uses TRBV19 and TRBJ1-5; TRBD1 agrees at 10 bases. Germline loops: CDR1 LNHDA, CDR2 SQIVND (reference sequence). CDR3 length equals 13 residues. J lost 7 bases, V lost 6 bases, and 3 bases had no gene match. CDR3 nucleotides: TGTGCCAGTAGCAGGGACAGGGGACAGCCCCAGCATTTT. It encodes CASSRDRGQPQHF.

This chain uses TRBV18 with TRBJ1-5; D gene ambiguous. Germline CDR1 reads KGHSH; CDR2 reads LQKENI. V lost 2 bases and J lost 0, with 8 bases in between. The CDR3 has 15 residues. The CDR3 nucleotides read TGTGCCAGCTCACCAACAGATTTTAGCAATCAGCCCCAGCATTTT. Translated, it gives CASSPTDFSNQPQHF.

V gene TRBV27 combines with J gene TRBJ2-7; D perhaps matches TRBD2 (5 bases). With 2 bases removed from V and 3 bases from J, the gap between germline ends came to 14 bases. Germline CDR1 is MNHEY and CDR2 is SMNVEV (reference sequence). The length of the CDR3 is 15 residues. CDR3 coding DNA: TGTGCCAGCAGTTTAGGTGTGGGCGGAGGCTACGAGCAGTACTTC. As protein: CASSLGVGGGYEQYF.

The rearrangement joins TRBV7-3 to TRBJ2-1; D not resolved. Germline CDR1 is SGHTA and CDR2 is FQGTGA. V was shortened by 2 bases and J by 2 bases, with 13 bases between the two germline ends. This CDR3 has 16 amino acids. The CDR3 DNA sequence: TGTGCCAGCAGCTTAGGCCCGGGTCGTCCCTACAATGAGCAGTTCTTC. Translation gives CASSLGPGRPYNEQFF.

Here the CDR3 DNA reads TGTGCCAGCAGCGTAGGAGCGGGGGTTCAAGAGACCCAGTACTTC. Translation gives CASSVGAGVQETQYF. The rearrangement uses TRBV9 and TRBJ2-5; 8 nucleotides align to TRBD2. Germline V gives CDR1 SGDLS, CDR2 YYNGEE. The CDR3 totals 15 residues. The trim removed 0 bases at V and 2 bases at J, leaving 3 bases unmatched.

Points on this clone: This specimen includes other DNA sequences encoding the same CDR3. The chain is built from TRBV3-1 (or the pseudogene TRBV3-2) and TRBJ1-5; D not certain. Per germline, CDR1 LGHDT and CDR2 YNNKEL (reference sequence). CDR3 length equals 13 residues. The germline V and J ends were trimmed by 1 base and 5 bases, with 6 bases remaining between them. CDR3 protein: CASSQGRDQPQHF. The DNA of the CDR3 is TGTGCCAGCAGCCAAGGGCGCGATCAGCCCCAGCATTTT.

The gene calls are TRBV2 and TRBJ2-1; the match to TRBD2 covers 11 bases. J was trimmed by 8 bases and V by 11 bases; bases with no gene match: 11. CDR1 is SNHLY, CDR2 FYNNEI, per germline. This CDR3 contains 14 residues. The CDR3 DNA reads as TGTGCCTCAGCTAGCGGGGGGTGGACGTATGAGCAGTTCTTC. Translated, it gives CASASGGWTYEQFF.

The rearrangement links TRBV25-1 to TRBJ2-7; D is uncertain. Germline values: CDR1 MGHDK, CDR2 SYGVNS. Trimming stripped 3 bases from V and 5 bases from J, with 8 bases between. CDR3 length: 12 amino acids. CDR3 in DNA: TGTGCCAGCAGTGACGTACGGGACGAGCAGTACTTC. Amino acids: CASSDVRDEQYF.

This chain links TRBV7-9 with TRBJ1-1; no clear D gene. V lost 1 base and J lost 5, with 8 bases in between. The CDR3 runs to 13 residues. Germline V gene sequence: CDR1 SEHNR, CDR2 FQNEAQ (reference sequence). The CDR3, as DNA: TGTGCCAGCAGCTTAGTTGATGAAACTGAAGCTTTCTTT. Translating gives CASSLVDETEAFF.

The rearrangement uses TRBV6-2 or TRBV6-3 and TRBJ2-7, with no clear D. There are 14 residues in the CDR3. Trimming shortened V by 2 bases and J by 8 bases, and 16 bases separated the two germline ends. CDR1 and CDR2 from the germline V gene are MNHEY and SVGEGT. CDR3 sequence: CASSYRVSQVQQYF. The DNA for the CDR3 is TGTGCCAGCAGTTACAGGGTCTCCCAAGTCCAGCAGTACTTC.

The rearrangement links TRBV7-2 to TRBJ1-2, with D perhaps TRBD1 (5 bases). The CDR3 consists of 18 residues. From germline, CDR1 is SGHTA and CDR2 FQGNSA. The V gene lost 1 base and the J gene lost 7 bases, with 25 bases spanning the gap. This CDR3 is CASSLEIKGQAQRTGYTF. CDR3 DNA: TGTGCCAGCAGCTTAGAAATTAAGGGGCAGGCCCAAAGAACTGGCTACACCTTC.

The chain couples TRBV18 to TRBJ2-7, with 8 bases fitting TRBD1. This CDR3 has 18 amino acids. Germline assignment: CDR1 KGHSH and CDR2 LQKENI. The junction had 13 bases not matched to a gene; V was cut back by 1 base and J by 2 bases. The CDR3 bases are TGTGCCAGCTCACCACGCATGACCGGGACAGGTGGAGCCTACGAGCAGTACTTC. Translation gives CASSPRMTGTGGAYEQYF.